This is a list of T cell receptor beta chains from one sample in a study of human T cells and chemical hapten exposure. Using its own MiXCR run on the RACE reads, TCRdb lists one record per CDR3 protein. This table holds 70,000 to 95,000 distinct CDR3 sequences, about 9.2% found once. Sequencing used whole blood. These receptors originate from a female donor in good health. Some clones in this sample may be carry-over from other donors' samples. Each CDR3 is given with its conserved first and last residue. A D gene is named only where the DNA matches it firmly. Clone size, where shown, is once, few, many, or a class for clones that have expanded.

d_call	v_call	j_call	clone_size	cdr3_length	cdr3_aa	cdr3_nt
-	TRBV12-3/TRBV12-4	TRBJ1-5	many	16	CASSAGFVDSNQPQHF	TGTGCCAGCAGCGCCGGTTTTGTAGATAGCAATCAGCCCCAGCATTTT
TRBD2	TRBV7-3	TRBJ2-3	few	16	CASSFGNSGGPDTQYF	TGTGCCAGCAGCTTTGGTAACAGCGGGGGGCCGGATACGCAGTATTTT
-	TRBV2	TRBJ1-6	few	17	CASSDYWLGNTNSPLHF	TGTGCCAGCAGTGATTATTGGTTGGGGAATACTAATTCACCCCTCCACTTT
-	TRBV5-1	TRBJ1-2	many	13	CASTGGPNNGYTF	TGCGCCAGCACAGGAGGACCGAATAATGGCTACACCTTC
-	TRBV6-6	TRBJ1-4	many	12	CASSYDNEKLFF	TGTGCCAGCAGTTATGATAATGAAAAACTGTTTTTT
-	TRBV20-1	TRBJ1-1	-	13	CSATDGMDTEAFF	TGCAGTGCTACAGACGGTATGGACACTGAAGCTTTCTTT
TRBD2	TRBV5-1	TRBJ2-1	many	15	CASSPTSGSYNEQFF	TGCGCCAGCAGCCCTACTAGCGGATCCTACAATGAGCAGTTCTTC
-	TRBV6-6	TRBJ1-2	many	12	CASRGDSYGYTF	TGTGCCAGCAGGGGAGACAGCTATGGCTACACCTTC
TRBD1	TRBV7-9	TRBJ2-6	many	18	CASSFPPTGVSGANVLTF	TGTGCCAGCAGCTTCCCCCCGACAGGGGTCTCTGGGGCCAACGTCCTGACTTTC
-	TRBV29-1	TRBJ1-1	many	12	CSAGQQNTEAFF	TGCAGCGCCGGCCAGCAGAACACTGAAGCTTTCTTT
TRBD1	TRBV3-1	TRBJ1-1	many	14	CASTLGQLNTEAFF	TGTGCCAGCACCCTGGGACAGCTGAACACTGAAGCTTTCTTT
TRBD1	TRBV7-2	TRBJ2-7	few	15	CASSSRGGQGSEQYF	TGTGCCAGCAGCTCCCGTGGGGGACAGGGCTCGGAGCAGTACTTC
TRBD2	TRBV6-1	TRBJ2-5	many	18	CASSEDVLAGGPEETQYF	TGTGCCAGCAGTGAAGATGTCCTAGCGGGGGGGCCTGAGGAGACCCAGTACTTC
-	TRBV7-6	TRBJ1-5	many	15	CASSFPGAVNQPQHF	TGTGCCAGCAGCTTCCCAGGGGCCGTTAATCAGCCCCAGCATTTT
TRBD1	TRBV5-5	TRBJ2-7	-	16	CASSLTPGQSSYEQYF	TGTGCCAGCAGCCTTACACCGGGACAGAGCTCCTACGAGCAGTACTTC
-	TRBV3-1	TRBJ2-2	few	14	CASSSPPGFRELFF	TGTGCCAGCAGCAGCCCCCCCGGCTTCAGGGAGCTGTTTTTT
TRBD2	TRBV4-3	TRBJ2-3	-	19	CASSQASTTGLAFSDTQYF	TGCGCCAGCAGCCAAGCTAGCACGACGGGACTAGCGTTCTCAGATACGCAGTATTTT
TRBD1	TRBV7-2	TRBJ1-1	-	15	CASSLTGGRYSEAFF	TGTGCCAGCAGCTTAACAGGGGGAAGGTATAGTGAAGCTTTCTTT
-	TRBV2	TRBJ1-1	few	16	CASSVPLGAQNTEAFF	TGTGCCAGCAGTGTCCCATTGGGGGCCCAGAACACTGAAGCTTTCTTT
-	TRBV6-2/TRBV6-3	TRBJ1-5	-	15	CASSYSVRGNQPQHF	TGTGCCAGCAGTTACTCTGTACGGGGCAATCAGCCCCAGCATTTT
-	TRBV29-1	TRBJ2-2	many	14	CSVERAGNTGELFF	TGCAGCGTTGAACGAGCGGGGAACACCGGGGAGCTGTTTTTT
-	TRBV12-3/TRBV12-4	TRBJ2-1	many	16	CASSSSNPSSYNEQFF	TGTGCCAGCAGTTCTTCAAACCCGAGCTCCTACAATGAGCAGTTCTTC
TRBD2	TRBV2	TRBJ2-5	-	16	CASSLFGTSGQETQYF	TGTGCCAGCAGTCTGTTCGGGACTAGCGGACAAGAGACCCAGTACTTC
-	TRBV4-1	TRBJ1-4	many	16	CASSQASQATNEKLFF	TGCGCCAGCAGCCAAGCGAGTCAGGCAACTAATGAAAAACTGTTTTTT
-	TRBV7-9	TRBJ1-4	many	16	CASSLWDRSTNEKLFF	TGTGCCAGCAGCCTCTGGGACCGTTCAACTAATGAAAAACTGTTTTTT
TRBD1	TRBV5-6	TRBJ2-6	many	18	CASSSRTGLSTGANVLTF	TGTGCCAGCAGCTCTCGGACAGGGTTAAGTACTGGGGCCAACGTCCTGACTTTC
-	TRBV11-2	TRBJ2-4	few	18	CASSPGRGGRLAKNIQYF	TGTGCCAGCAGCCCCGGGCGAGGGGGGCGCCTAGCCAAAAACATTCAGTACTTC
-	TRBV5-6	TRBJ1-5	-	13	CASSSLPGQPQHF	TGTGCCAGCAGCTCCCTGCCGGGGCAGCCCCAGCATTTT
-	TRBV3-1	TRBJ1-1	few	18	CASSPPGRGFSRNTEAFF	TGTGCCAGCAGCCCCCCCGGGAGGGGGTTTTCTAGGAACACTGAAGCTTTCTTT
-	TRBV7-2	TRBJ1-5	-	13	CASSLVRGQPQHF	TGTGCCAGCAGCTTAGTACGGGGCCAGCCCCAGCATTTT
-	TRBV5-4	TRBJ2-3	few	16	CASSPRGGSRTDTQYF	TGTGCCAGCAGCCCCAGGGGAGGATCCCGCACAGATACGCAGTATTTT
TRBD2	TRBV6-4	TRBJ2-3	many	14	CASSEGLATDTQYF	TGTGCCAGCAGTGAGGGACTAGCAACAGATACGCAGTATTTT
TRBD1	TRBV28	TRBJ2-3	many	15	CASSLAGTGSDTQYF	TGTGCCAGCAGTTTAGCCGGGACAGGTTCAGATACGCAGTATTTT
TRBD1	TRBV5-5	TRBJ1-2	many	13	CASSSTGSYGYTF	TGTGCCAGCAGCTCGACAGGGAGCTATGGCTACACCTTC
-	TRBV12-3/TRBV12-4	TRBJ1-1	few	13	CASSIRQNTEAFF	TGTGCCAGCAGTATCAGGCAGAACACTGAAGCTTTCTTT
-	TRBV7-8	TRBJ2-7	many	13	CASSWQQAYEQYF	TGTGCCAGCAGCTGGCAACAGGCGTACGAGCAGTACTTC
-	TRBV5-4	TRBJ2-2	many	15	CASSGGGRGTGELFF	TGTGCCAGCAGCGGGGGCGGAAGAGGGACCGGGGAGCTGTTTTTT
-	TRBV11-3	TRBJ2-3	-	15	CASSPGGFRTDTQYF	TGTGCCAGCAGCCCAGGTGGTTTTCGTACAGATACGCAGTATTTT
-	TRBV27	TRBJ2-4	few	13	CASSFQAENIQYF	TGTGCCAGCAGTTTTCAGGCAGAAAACATTCAGTACTTC
-	TRBV6-6	TRBJ1-1	few	14	CASSDSREGTEAFF	TGTGCCAGCTCAGACTCGAGGGAGGGCACTGAAGCTTTCTTT
-	TRBV4-3	TRBJ2-3	few	17	CASSSGTGLTSTDTQYF	TGCGCCAGCAGCTCAGGGACGGGGCTAACGAGCACAGATACGCAGTATTTT
TRBD1	TRBV20-1	TRBJ1-4	-	15	CSARDEGAINEKLFF	TGCAGTGCTCGCGATGAGGGGGCCATTAATGAAAAACTGTTTTTT